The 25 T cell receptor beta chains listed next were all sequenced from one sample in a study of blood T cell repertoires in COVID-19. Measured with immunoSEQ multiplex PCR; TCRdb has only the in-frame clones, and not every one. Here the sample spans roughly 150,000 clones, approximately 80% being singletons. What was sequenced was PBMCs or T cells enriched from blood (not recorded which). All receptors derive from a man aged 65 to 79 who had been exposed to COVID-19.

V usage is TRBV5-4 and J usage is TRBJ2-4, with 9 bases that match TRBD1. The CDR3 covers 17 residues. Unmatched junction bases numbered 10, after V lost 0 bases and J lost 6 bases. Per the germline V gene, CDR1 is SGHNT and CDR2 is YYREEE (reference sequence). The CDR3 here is CASSLVTGGIEGNIQYF. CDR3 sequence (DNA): TGTGCCAGCAGCTTGGTAACAGGGGGCATAGAGGGAAACATTCAGTACTTC. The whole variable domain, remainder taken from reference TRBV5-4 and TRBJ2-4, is ETGVTQSPTHLIKTRGQQVTLRCSSQSGHNTVSWYQQALGQGPQFIFQYYREEENGRGNFPPRFSGLQFPNYSSELNVNALELDDSALYLCASSLVTGGIEGNIQYFGAGTRLSVL.

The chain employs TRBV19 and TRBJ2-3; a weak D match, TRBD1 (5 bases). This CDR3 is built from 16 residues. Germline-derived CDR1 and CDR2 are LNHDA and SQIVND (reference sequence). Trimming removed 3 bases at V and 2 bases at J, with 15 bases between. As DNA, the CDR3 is TGTGCCAGTAGTATTTTTAGGGGTACCCCCACAGATACGCAGTATTTT. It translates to CASSIFRGTPTDTQYF. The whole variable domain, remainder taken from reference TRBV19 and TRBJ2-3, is DGGITQSPKYLFRKEGQNVTLSCEQNLNHDAMYWYRQDPGQGLRLIYYSQIVNDFQKGDIAEGYSVSREKKESFPLTVTSAQKNPTAFYLCASSIFRGTPTDTQYFGPGTRLTVL.

The chain's CDR3 is CASSLSGGNIQETQYF. The CDR3 DNA sequence: TGTGCCAGCAGCCTTAGCGGGGGGAATATCCAAGAGACCCAGTACTTC. The chain is built from TRBV7-6 and TRBJ2-5, with 10 bases aligning to TRBD2. V lost 5 bases, J lost 1 base, and 7 bases stayed unmatched. Per the germline V gene, CDR1 is SGHVS and CDR2 is FNYEAQ. The CDR3 is made up of 16 amino acids.

The CDR3 coding sequence is TGTGCCAGCAGTCTGAACAGGGGCGCTGACACTGAAGCTTTCTTT. Its protein is CASSLNRGADTEAFF. The chain has TRBV6-5 and TRBJ1-1, with 7 bases aligning to TRBD1. From germline, CDR1 is MNHEY and CDR2 SVGAGI. V lost 5 bases to trimming and J lost 3 bases; unmatched junction nucleotides: 9. The CDR3 loop spans 15 amino acids.

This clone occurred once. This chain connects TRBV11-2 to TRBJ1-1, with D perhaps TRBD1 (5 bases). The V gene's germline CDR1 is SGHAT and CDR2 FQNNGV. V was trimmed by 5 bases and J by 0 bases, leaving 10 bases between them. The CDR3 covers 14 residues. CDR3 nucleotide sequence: TGTGCCAGCAGCATACAGGTGATGAACACTGAAGCTTTCTTT. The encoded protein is CASSIQVMNTEAFF.

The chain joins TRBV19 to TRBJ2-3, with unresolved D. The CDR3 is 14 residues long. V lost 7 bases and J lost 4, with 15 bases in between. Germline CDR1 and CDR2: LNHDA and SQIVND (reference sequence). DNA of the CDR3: TGTGCCAGTAACCCCGACAAGGTGGCAGATACGCAGTATTTT. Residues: CASNPDKVADTQYF.

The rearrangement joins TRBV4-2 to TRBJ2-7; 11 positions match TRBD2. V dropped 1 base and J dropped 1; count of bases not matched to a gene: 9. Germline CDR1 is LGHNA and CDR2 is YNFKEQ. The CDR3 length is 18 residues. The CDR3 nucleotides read TGTGCCAGCAGCCAAGGAGATATAGCGGGGGGGTTTTCCTACGAGCAGTACTTC. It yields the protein CASSQGDIAGGFSYEQYF.

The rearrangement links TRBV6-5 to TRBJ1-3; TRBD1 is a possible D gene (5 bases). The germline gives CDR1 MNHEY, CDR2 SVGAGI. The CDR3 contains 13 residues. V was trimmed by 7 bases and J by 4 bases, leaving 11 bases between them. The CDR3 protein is CASILDMGNTIYF. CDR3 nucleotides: TGTGCCAGCATCCTGGACATGGGAAACACCATATATTTT.

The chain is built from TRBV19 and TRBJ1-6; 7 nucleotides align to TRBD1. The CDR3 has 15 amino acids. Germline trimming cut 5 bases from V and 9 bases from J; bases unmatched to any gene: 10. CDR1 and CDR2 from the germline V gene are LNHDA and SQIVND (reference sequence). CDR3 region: CASSADREGSSPLHF. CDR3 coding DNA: TGTGCCAGTAGTGCCGACAGGGAAGGAAGTTCACCCCTCCACTTT.

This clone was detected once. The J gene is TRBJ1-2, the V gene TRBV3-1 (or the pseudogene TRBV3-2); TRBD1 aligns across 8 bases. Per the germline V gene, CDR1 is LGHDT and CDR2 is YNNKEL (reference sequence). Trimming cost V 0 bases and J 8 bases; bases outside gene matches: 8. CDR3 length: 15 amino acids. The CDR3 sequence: CASSQDRQGFDGYTF. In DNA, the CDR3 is TGTGCCAGCAGCCAAGATCGACAGGGGTTTGACGGCTACACCTTC.

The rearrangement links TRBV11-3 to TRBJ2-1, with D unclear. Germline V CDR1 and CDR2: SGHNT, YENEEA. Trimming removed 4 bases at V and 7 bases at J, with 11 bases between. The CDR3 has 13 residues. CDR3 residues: CASSSPFGNEQFF. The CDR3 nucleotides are TGTGCCAGCAGCTCCCCATTCGGGAATGAGCAGTTCTTC.

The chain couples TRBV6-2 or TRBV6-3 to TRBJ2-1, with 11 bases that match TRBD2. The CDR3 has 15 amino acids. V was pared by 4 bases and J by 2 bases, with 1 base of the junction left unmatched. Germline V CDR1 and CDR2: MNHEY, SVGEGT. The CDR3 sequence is CASSLLAGAYNEQFF. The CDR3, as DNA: TGTGCCAGCAGTTTACTAGCGGGGGCCTACAATGAGCAGTTCTTC.

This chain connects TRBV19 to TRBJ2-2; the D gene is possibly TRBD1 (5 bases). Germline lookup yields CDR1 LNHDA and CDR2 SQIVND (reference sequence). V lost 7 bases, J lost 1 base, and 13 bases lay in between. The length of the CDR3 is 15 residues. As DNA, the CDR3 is TGTGCCAGTAAGGGTCGCACAGGGAACACCGGGGAGCTGTTTTTT. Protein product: CASKGRTGNTGELFF.

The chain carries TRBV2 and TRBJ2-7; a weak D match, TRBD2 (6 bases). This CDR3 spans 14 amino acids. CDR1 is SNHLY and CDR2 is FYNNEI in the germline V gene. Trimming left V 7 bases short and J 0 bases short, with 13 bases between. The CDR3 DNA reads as TGTGCCAGCACCCTCCGGGGGAGCTCCTACGAGCAGTACTTC. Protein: CASTLRGSSYEQYF.

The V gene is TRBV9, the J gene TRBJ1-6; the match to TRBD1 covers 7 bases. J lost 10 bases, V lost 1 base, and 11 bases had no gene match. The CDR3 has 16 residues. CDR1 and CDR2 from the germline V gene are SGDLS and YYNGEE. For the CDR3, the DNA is TGTGCCAGCAGCGTAACAGGGGTTCAGGCGAGCTCACCCCTCCACTTT. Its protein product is CASSVTGVQASSPLHF.

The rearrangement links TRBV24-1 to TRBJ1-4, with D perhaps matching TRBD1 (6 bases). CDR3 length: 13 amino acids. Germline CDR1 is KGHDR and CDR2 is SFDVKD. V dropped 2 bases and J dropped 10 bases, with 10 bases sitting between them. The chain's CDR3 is CATSDSQGGKLFF. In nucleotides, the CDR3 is TGTGCCACCAGTGATTCACAGGGTGGAAAACTGTTTTTT.

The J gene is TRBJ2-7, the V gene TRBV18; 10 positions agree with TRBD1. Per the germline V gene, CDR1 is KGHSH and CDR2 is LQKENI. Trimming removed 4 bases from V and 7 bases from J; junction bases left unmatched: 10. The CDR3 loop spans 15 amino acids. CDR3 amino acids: CASSLGTGVRGEQYF. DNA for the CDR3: TGTGCCAGCTCACTCGGGACAGGGGTCAGGGGGGAGCAGTACTTC.

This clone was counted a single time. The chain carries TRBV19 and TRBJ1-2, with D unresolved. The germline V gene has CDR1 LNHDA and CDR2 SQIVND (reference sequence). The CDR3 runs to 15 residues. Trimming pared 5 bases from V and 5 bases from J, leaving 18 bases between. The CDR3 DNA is TGTGCCAGTAGTTCCCCTCTTGGGCGCGATTATGGCTACACCTTC. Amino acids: CASSSPLGRDYGYTF.

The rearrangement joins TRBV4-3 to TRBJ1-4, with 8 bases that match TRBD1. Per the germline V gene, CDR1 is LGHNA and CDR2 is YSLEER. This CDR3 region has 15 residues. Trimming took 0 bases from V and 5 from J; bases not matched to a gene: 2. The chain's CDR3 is CASSQEDRANEKLFF. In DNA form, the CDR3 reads TGCGCCAGCAGCCAAGAGGACAGGGCGAATGAAAAACTGTTTTTT.

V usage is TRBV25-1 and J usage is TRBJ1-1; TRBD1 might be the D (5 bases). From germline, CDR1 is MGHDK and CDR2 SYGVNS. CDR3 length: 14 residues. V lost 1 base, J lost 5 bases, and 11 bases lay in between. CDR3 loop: CASSEFRSGTEAFF. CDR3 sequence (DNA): TGTGCCAGCAGTGAATTTCGGTCAGGGACTGAAGCTTTCTTT.

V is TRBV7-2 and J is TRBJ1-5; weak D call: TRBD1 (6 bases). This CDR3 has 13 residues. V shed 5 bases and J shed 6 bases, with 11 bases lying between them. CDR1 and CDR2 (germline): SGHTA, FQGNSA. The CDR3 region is CASSEQGVQPQHF. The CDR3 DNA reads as TGTGCCAGCAGCGAACAGGGTGTTCAGCCCCAGCATTTT. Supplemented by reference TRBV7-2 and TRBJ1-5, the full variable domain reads GAGVSQSPSNKVTEKGKDVELRCDPISGHTALYWYRQSLGQGLEFLIYFQGNSAPDKSGLPSDRFSAERTGGSVSTLTIQRTQQEDSAVYLCASSEQGVQPQHFGDGTRLSIL.

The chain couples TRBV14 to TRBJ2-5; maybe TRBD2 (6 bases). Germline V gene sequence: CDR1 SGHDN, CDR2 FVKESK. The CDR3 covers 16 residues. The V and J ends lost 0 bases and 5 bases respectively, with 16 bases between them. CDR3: CASSQDGSYRGETQYF. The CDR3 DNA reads TGTGCCAGCAGCCAAGATGGTAGCTACCGGGGGGAGACCCAGTACTTC.

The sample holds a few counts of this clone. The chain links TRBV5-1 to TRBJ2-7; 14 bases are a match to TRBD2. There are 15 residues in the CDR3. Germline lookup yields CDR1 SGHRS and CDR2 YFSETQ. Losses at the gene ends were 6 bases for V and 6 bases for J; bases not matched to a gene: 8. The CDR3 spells CASTLSGLAGGEQYF. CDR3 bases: TGCGCCAGCACCCTTTCCGGACTAGCGGGAGGCGAGCAGTACTTC.

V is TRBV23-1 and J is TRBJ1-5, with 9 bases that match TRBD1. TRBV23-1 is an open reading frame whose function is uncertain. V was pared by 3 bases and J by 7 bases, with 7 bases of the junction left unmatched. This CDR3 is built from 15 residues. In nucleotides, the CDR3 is TGCGCCAGCAGTCATTGGGACAGGGCTGGCCAGCCCCAGCATTTT. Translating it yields CASSHWDRAGQPQHF.

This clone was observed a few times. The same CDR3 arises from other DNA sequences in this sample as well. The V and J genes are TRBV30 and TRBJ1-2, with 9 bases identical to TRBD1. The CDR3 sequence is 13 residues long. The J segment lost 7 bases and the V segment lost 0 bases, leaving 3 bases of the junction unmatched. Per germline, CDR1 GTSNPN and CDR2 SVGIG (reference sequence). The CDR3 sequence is CAWSVGTGRGYTF. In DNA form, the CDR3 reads TGTGCCTGGAGTGTAGGGACAGGGCGTGGCTACACCTTC.